One and the same sample provided the 18 T cell receptor beta chains below, sequenced in a study of Graves' ophthalmopathy and Graves' hyperthyroidism. Amplification of the TCR beta CDR3 regions used RNA transcripts (as template). Scientists carried out first-round RT-PCR using HTBI primers and then a second-round multiplex PCR. TCRdb ran MiXCR on the multiplex PCR reads and lists one entry per CDR3 protein. The table records roughly 230,000 distinct CDR3 sequences, roughly 21% of them present only once. The specimen sequenced was peripheral blood. Receptors were obtained from a woman in her forties or fifties with Graves' ophthalmopathy.

In this sample, this clonotype turned up many times. The V call is TRBV11-2, the J call TRBJ2-7, with TRBD2 matching 8 bases. Germline V CDR1 and CDR2: SGHAT, FQNNGV. The CDR3 is made up of 14 amino acids. V lost 3 bases, J lost 3 bases, and 4 bases stayed unmatched. The CDR3 spells CASSFGLALYEQYF. CDR3 DNA: TGTGCCAGCAGCTTTGGACTAGCTCTCTACGAGCAGTACTTC.

The sample holds many counts of this clonotype. The gene calls are TRBV11-1 and TRBJ2-7; TRBD2 is a possible D gene (6 bases). The CDR3 loop spans 16 amino acids. Per the germline V gene, CDR1 is SGHAT and CDR2 is FQDESV (reference sequence). Trimming shortened V by 1 base and J by 4 bases, and 17 bases separated the two germline ends. The CDR3 bases are TGTGCCAGCAGCTTAGGTGGTGTGGGACTCGATTACGAGCAGTACTTC. Translation: CASSLGGVGLDYEQYF. The full variable domain, in which reference TRBV11-1 and TRBJ2-7 provide the parts outside the CDR3, is EAEVAQSPRYKITEKSQAVAFWCDPISGHATLYWYRQILGQGPELLVQFQDESVVDDSQLPKDRFSAERLKGVDSTLKIQPAELGDSAMYLCASSLGGVGLDYEQYFGPGTRLTVT.

This clonotype appeared many times. V is TRBV27 and J is TRBJ2-5; unclear D gene. The CDR3 covers 14 residues. V lost 2 bases and J lost 5, with 12 bases in between. CDR1 is MNHEY, CDR2 SMNVEV, per germline (reference sequence). The CDR3 bases are TGTGCCAGCAGTTTAAGTCTAGACGGGGAGACCCAGTACTTC. Encoded protein: CASSLSLDGETQYF.

The chain has TRBV19 and TRBJ2-2, with a tentative D call TRBD1 (6 bases). The ends were cut back, 2 bases at V and 3 bases at J, with 10 bases in the middle. The CDR3 runs to 15 residues. Germline values: CDR1 LNHDA, CDR2 SQIVND (reference sequence). The DNA for the CDR3 is TGTGCCAGTAGTATAAACAGGGCATACACCGGGGAGCTGTTTTTT. Translated: CASSINRAYTGELFF.

The V and J genes are TRBV20-1 and TRBJ2-5, with D uncertain. The germline gives CDR1 DFQATT, CDR2 SNEGSKA (reference sequence). The CDR3 totals 14 residues. V lost 3 bases, J lost 1 base, and 12 bases lay in between. CDR3 in DNA: TGCAGTGCTAGTAAAACTACACGCCAAGAGACCCAGTACTTC. It specifies CSASKTTRQETQYF.

This clonotype was seen many times. The chain has TRBV6-1 and TRBJ2-2; TRBD1 might be the D (6 bases). This CDR3 region has 15 residues. V was cut by 7 bases and J by 7 bases, with 19 bases left in between. Germline-derived CDR1 and CDR2 are MNHNS and SASEGT. The CDR3 coding sequence is TGTGCCAGCACCATGGACAGTGGAGCTGTCGGGGAGCTGTTTTTT. Residues: CASTMDSGAVGELFF.

This clonotype appeared many times. The V gene is TRBV20-1, the J gene TRBJ2-7, with 7 bases fitting TRBD2. V dropped 4 bases and J dropped 5; count of bases not matched to a gene: 14. The CDR3 covers 15 residues. Germline CDR1 reads DFQATT; CDR2 reads SNEGSKA (reference sequence). In nucleotides, the CDR3 is TGCAGTGCTAATTGGCCCGAGGGGCGGGGGAACGAGCAGTACTTC. Residues: CSANWPEGRGNEQYF.

The chain combines TRBV3-1 with TRBJ1-1; no firm D call. This CDR3 is 15 amino acids long. Germline lookup yields CDR1 LGHDT and CDR2 YNNKEL (reference sequence). V was cut by 3 bases and J by 0 bases, with 11 bases left in between. The CDR3 spells CASSHRTGLNTEAFF. The CDR3 DNA reads TGTGCCAGCAGCCACCGGACGGGTTTGAACACTGAAGCTTTCTTT.

Ten or more counts support this clonotype. The chain employs TRBV5-1 and TRBJ1-1; TRBD1 matches 8 bases. The CDR3 has 16 amino acids. Looked up from germline, CDR1 is SGHRS and CDR2 is YFSETQ. J gave up 4 bases and V 0 bases, and 8 bases lay outside the gene matches. The CDR3 DNA sequence: TGCGCCAGCAGCTTGGAGGGACAGGCCCGAGGCACTGAAGCTTTCTTT. Its translation is CASSLEGQARGTEAFF.

This clonotype occurred many times. The chain uses TRBV20-1 and TRBJ2-7; a possible D gene is TRBD2 (6 bases). V lost 3 bases and J lost 2, with 14 bases in between. The germline V gene has CDR1 DFQATT and CDR2 SNEGSKA (reference sequence). This CDR3 spans 14 amino acids. The CDR3 spells CSASGGRWAYEQYF. DNA of the CDR3: TGCAGTGCTAGTGGTGGGAGGTGGGCCTACGAGCAGTACTTC.

This clonotype was detected many times. The chain joins TRBV6-1 to TRBJ2-7; D possibly corresponds to TRBD2 (6 bases). The CDR3 consists of 15 residues. Trimming shortened V by 0 bases and J by 3 bases, and 12 bases separated the two germline ends. Germline V gene data show CDR1 as MNHNS and CDR2 as SASEGT. CDR3 in amino acids: CASSEAHQRVYEQYF. Here the CDR3 DNA reads TGTGCCAGCAGTGAAGCGCATCAGCGGGTCTACGAGCAGTACTTC.

This clonotype was seen more than once but under ten times. The chain joins TRBV20-1 to TRBJ2-7; perhaps TRBD2 as D (5 bases). Looked up from germline, CDR1 is DFQATT and CDR2 is SNEGSKA (reference sequence). V lost 0 bases, J lost 1 base, and 16 bases lay in between. CDR3 length: 16 amino acids. The CDR3 sequence: CSARERISRGSYEQYF. Written as DNA, the CDR3 is TGCAGTGCTAGAGAAAGGATCTCCCGGGGTTCCTACGAGCAGTACTTC.

The chain combines TRBV12-3 or TRBV12-4 with TRBJ1-2; 7 bases align to TRBD1. The CDR3 has 16 residues. Trimming took 1 base from V and 5 from J; bases not matched to a gene: 10. The CDR3 sequence: CASSLVPGQVPYGYTF. In nucleotides, the CDR3 is TGTGCCAGCAGTTTAGTCCCCGGACAGGTGCCTTATGGCTACACCTTC.

This clonotype was counted ten times or more. This chain links TRBV12-3 or TRBV12-4 with TRBJ2-1; 9 bases are shared with TRBD2. The CDR3 runs to 14 residues. V shed 3 bases, J shed 6 bases, and the junction held 3 bases outside the gene matches. CDR3 DNA sequence: TGTGCCAGCAGTTTGGGGCGGGAGGGCAATGAGCAGTTCTTC. Translated: CASSLGREGNEQFF.

The chain has TRBV6-1 and TRBJ2-7; 12 bases match TRBD2. Germline V gene sequence: CDR1 MNHNS, CDR2 SASEGT. The J segment lost 5 bases and the V segment lost 5 bases, leaving 4 bases of the junction unmatched. The length of the CDR3 is 14 residues. DNA of the CDR3: TGTGCCAGCAGTCGGACTAGCGGGACGGACGAGCAGTACTTC. It specifies CASSRTSGTDEQYF.

This clonotype was picked up many times. The rearrangement links TRBV6-5 to TRBJ2-7; TRBD2 is a possible D gene (7 bases). CDR1 and CDR2 from the germline V gene are MNHEY and SVGAGI. The CDR3 spans 14 residues. The V gene lost 9 bases and the J gene lost 1 base, with 16 bases spanning the gap. CDR3 in amino acids: CASRGEGKSYEQYF. The DNA for the CDR3 is TGTGCCAGTAGGGGGGAGGGGAAGTCCTACGAGCAGTACTTC.

This sequence joins TRBV27 and TRBJ2-6; D is uncertain. The germline V gene has CDR1 MNHEY and CDR2 SMNVEV (reference sequence). CDR3 length: 13 residues. V lost 7 bases and J 2 bases, leaving 6 bases between the germline ends. CDR3 sequence reads: CASKIPGANVLTF. CDR3 DNA sequence: TGTGCCAGCAAGATTCCTGGGGCCAACGTCCTGACTTTC.

Many counts were recorded for this clonotype. CDR3 sequence: CASGRGGSNTGELFF. The CDR3 region has the DNA TGTGCCAGCGGGAGAGGGGGGTCGAACACCGGGGAGCTGTTTTTT. This chain uses TRBV6-1 with TRBJ2-2; D is perhaps TRBD1 or TRBD2 (6 bases each). The CDR3 totals 15 residues. V lost 8 bases, J lost 0 bases, and 13 bases lay in between. CDR1 is MNHNS, CDR2 SASEGT, per germline.